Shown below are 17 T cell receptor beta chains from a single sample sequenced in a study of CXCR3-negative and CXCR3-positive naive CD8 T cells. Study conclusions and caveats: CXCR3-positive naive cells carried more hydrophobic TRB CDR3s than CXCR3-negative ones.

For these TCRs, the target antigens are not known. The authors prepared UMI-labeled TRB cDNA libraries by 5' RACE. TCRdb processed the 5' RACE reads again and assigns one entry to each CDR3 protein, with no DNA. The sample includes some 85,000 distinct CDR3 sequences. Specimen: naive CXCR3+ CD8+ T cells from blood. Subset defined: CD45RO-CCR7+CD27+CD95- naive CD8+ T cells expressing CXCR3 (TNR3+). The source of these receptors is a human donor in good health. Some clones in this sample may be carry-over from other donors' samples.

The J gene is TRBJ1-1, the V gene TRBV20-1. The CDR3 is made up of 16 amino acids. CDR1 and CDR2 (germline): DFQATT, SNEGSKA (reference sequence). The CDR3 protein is CSANFRERIMGTEAFF.

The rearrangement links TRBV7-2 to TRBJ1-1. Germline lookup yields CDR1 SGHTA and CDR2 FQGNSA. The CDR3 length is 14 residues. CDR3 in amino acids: CASSPELLNTEAFF.

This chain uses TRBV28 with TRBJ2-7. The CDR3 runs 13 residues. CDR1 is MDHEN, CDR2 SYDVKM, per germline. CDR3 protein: CASSPTDDYEQYF.

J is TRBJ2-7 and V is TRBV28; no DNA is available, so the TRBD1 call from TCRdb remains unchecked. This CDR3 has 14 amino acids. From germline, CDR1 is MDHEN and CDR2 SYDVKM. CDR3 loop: CASSLLDNVYEQYF.

The CDR3 region is CASSVGRPAWGYTF. The chain combines TRBV9 with TRBJ1-2; TCRdb's D gene call, TRBD1, goes unchecked for lack of DNA. This CDR3 region has 14 residues. In germline, CDR1 is SGDLS, CDR2 YYNGEE.

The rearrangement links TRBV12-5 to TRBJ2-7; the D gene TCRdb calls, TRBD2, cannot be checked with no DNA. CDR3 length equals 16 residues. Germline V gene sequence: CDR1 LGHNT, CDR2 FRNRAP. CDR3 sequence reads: CASGFGLAGGSYEQYF.

CDR3 sequence: CSVAGDEYEQYF. V is TRBV29-1 and J is TRBJ2-7; lacking DNA, the TRBD1 call made by TCRdb goes unchecked. This CDR3 spans 12 amino acids. The germline CDR1 and CDR2 sequences are SQVTM and ANQGSEA.

The CDR3 spells CASSHTTGQSREQETQYF. The rearrangement joins TRBV23-1 to TRBJ2-5; TCRdb outputs TRBD1, but without DNA this stays unchecked. TRBV23-1 is labeled an ORF, and its function is uncertain. This CDR3 is 18 amino acids long.

CDR3 amino acids: CASSTPSSGALDTQYF. The chain couples TRBV6-6 to TRBJ2-3; TCRdb returns TRBD2, unconfirmable since there is no DNA. Germline CDR1 and CDR2: MNHNY and SVGAGI (reference sequence). The CDR3 spans 16 residues.

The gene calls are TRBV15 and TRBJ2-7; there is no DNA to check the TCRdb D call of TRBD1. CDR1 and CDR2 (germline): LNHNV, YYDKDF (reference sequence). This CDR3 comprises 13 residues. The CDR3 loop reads CATSRVGRDEQYF.

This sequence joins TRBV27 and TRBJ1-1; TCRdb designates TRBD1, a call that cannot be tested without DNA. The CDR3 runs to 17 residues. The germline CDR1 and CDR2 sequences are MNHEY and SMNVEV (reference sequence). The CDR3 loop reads CASSLSWDRGENTEAFF.

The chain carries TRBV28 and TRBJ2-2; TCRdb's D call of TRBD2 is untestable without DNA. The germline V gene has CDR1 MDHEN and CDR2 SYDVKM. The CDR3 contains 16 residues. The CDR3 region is CASSFSSGGYTGELFF.

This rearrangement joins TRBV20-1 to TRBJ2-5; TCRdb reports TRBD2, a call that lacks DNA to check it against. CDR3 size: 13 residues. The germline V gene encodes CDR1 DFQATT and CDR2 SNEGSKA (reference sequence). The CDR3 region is CSAPSQGEETQYF.

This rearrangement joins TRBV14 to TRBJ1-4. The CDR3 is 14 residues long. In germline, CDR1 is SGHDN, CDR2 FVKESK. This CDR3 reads CASSQFYRDEKLFF.

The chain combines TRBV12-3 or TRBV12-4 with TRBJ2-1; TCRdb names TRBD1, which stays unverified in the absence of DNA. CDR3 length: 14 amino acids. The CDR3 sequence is CASSLYEGVHEQFF.

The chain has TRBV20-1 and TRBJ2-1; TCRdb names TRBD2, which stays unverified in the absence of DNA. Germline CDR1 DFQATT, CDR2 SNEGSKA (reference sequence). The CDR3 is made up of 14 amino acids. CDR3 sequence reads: CSARVPSGRWEQFF.

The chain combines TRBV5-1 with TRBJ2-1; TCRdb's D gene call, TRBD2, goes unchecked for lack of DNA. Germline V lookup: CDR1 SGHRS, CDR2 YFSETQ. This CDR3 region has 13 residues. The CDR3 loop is CASSLGTRDEQFF.